The next 3 T cell receptor beta chains were all read from a single sample in a study of blood T cell repertoires in COVID-19. Repertoires were generated with immunoSEQ multiplex PCR, while TCRdb's copy carries only in-frame clones and drops some. Seen here are 330,000 or so clones, roughly 90% observed once, and the top ten hold approximately 17%. Sequencing input: PBMCs or T cells enriched from blood (not recorded which). The source is a woman in her 30s who had recovered from COVID-19.

The chain uses TRBV11-2 and TRBJ1-3; 9 nucleotides line up with TRBD1. CDR3 length equals 15 residues. J gave up 4 bases and V 2 bases, and 3 bases lay outside the gene matches. CDR1 SGHAT and CDR2 FQNNGV come from the germline V gene. The CDR3 nucleotides read TGTGCCAGCAGCTTACACAGGGGGCTGGGAAACACCATATATTTT. Residues: CASSLHRGLGNTIYF.

This chain's CDR3 is CASSRTVTLWGQGNSPLHF. Here the CDR3 DNA reads TGTGCCAGCAGCCGAACTGTAACATTGTGGGGACAGGGTAATTCACCCCTCCACTTT. The chain couples TRBV7-9 to TRBJ1-6; 9 bases line up with TRBD1. Germline values: CDR1 SEHNR, CDR2 FQNEAQ (reference sequence). The CDR3 totals 19 residues. With 5 bases clipped from V and 6 bases from J, the junction kept 17 bases outside the gene matches.

The V gene is TRBV27, the J gene TRBJ2-1, with D possibly TRBD2 on 7 matching bases. V shed 9 bases and J shed 3 bases, with 18 bases lying between them. The length of the CDR3 is 15 residues. Germline CDR1 is MNHEY and CDR2 is SMNVEV (reference sequence). This chain's CDR3 is CASGGADSSYNEQFF. CDR3 DNA: TGTGCCAGTGGGGGGGCGGACTCCAGCTACAATGAGCAGTTCTTC.